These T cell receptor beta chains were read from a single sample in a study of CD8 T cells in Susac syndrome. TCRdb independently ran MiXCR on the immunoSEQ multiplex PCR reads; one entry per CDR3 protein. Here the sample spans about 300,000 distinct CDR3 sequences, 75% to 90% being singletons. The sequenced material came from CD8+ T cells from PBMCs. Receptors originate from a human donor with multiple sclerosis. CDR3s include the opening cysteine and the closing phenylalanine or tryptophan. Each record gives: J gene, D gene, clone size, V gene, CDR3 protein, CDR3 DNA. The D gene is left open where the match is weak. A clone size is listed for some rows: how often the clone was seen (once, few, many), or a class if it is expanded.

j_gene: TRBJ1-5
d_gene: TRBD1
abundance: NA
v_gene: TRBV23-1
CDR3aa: CASNDDRDNQPQHF
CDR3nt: TGCGCCAGCAATGACGACAGGGACAATCAGCCCCAGCATTTT

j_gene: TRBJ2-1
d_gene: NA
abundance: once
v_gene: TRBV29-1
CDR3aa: CSVDGSGLSSYNEQFF
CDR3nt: TGCAGCGTTGATGGTAGCGGCCTGAGCTCCTACAATGAGCAGTTCTTC

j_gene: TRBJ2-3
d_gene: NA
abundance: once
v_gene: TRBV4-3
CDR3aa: CASSHPEGDPGGDTQYF
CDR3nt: TGCGCCAGCAGCCACCCTGAGGGGGACCCCGGAGGAGATACGCAGTATTTT

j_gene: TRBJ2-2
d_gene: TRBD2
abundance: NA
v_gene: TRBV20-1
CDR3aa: CSAPGSGGPPHTGELFF
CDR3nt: TGCAGTGCCCCGGGTAGCGGGGGGCCCCCACACACCGGGGAGCTGTTTTTT

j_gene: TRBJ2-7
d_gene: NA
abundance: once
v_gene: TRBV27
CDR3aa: CASSLRQVGGEQYF
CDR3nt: TGTGCCAGCAGTTTACGTCAGGTTGGGGGCGAGCAGTACTTC

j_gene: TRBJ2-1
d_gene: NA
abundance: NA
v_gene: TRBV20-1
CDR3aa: CSARSRDKLTGEQFF
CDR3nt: TGCAGTGCTAGGAGTCGTGATAAACTGACTGGTGAGCAGTTCTTC

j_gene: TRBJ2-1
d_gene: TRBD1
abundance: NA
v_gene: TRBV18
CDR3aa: CASSPGQGASYNEQFF
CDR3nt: TGTGCCAGCTCACCGGGACAGGGGGCCTCCTACAATGAGCAGTTCTTC

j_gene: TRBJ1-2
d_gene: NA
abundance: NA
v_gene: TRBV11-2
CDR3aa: CASSFIGPFDGYTF
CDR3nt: TGTGCCAGCAGCTTCATTGGGCCTTTTGATGGCTACACCTTC

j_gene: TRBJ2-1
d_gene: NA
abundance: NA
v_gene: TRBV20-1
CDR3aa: CSAKSPPTDHNEQFF
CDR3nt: TGCAGTGCCAAAAGTCCCCCTACCGACCACAATGAGCAGTTCTTC

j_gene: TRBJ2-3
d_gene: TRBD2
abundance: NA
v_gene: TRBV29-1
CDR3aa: CSVETAGIGTTFTDTQYF
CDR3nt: TGCAGCGTTGAAACGGCGGGGATAGGGACTACCTTTACAGATACGCAGTATTTT

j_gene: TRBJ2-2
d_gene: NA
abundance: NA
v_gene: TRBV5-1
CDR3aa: CASSYEGAGVTGELFF
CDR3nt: TGCGCCAGCAGCTACGAGGGAGCAGGAGTCACCGGGGAGCTGTTTTTT

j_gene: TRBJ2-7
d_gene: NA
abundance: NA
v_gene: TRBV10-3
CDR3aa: CAISEGVRDDEQYF
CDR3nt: TGTGCCATCAGTGAGGGTGTGAGGGACGACGAGCAGTACTTC

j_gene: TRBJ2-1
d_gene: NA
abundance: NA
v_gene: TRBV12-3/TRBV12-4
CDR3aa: CASRPGQTYNEQFF
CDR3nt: TGTGCCAGTAGACCGGGACAAACCTACAATGAGCAGTTCTTC

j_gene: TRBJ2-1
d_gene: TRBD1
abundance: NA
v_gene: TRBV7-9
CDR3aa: CASRPTGMSNEQFF
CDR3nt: TGTGCCAGCAGACCGACAGGGATGTCTAATGAGCAGTTCTTC

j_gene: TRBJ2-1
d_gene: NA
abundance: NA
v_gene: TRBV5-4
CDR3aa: CASSTPPGWERNEQFF
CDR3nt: TGTGCCAGCAGCACCCCCCCAGGGTGGGAGAGGAATGAGCAGTTCTTC

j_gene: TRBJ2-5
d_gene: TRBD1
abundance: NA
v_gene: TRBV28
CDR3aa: CASSYRTGLQETQYF
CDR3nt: TGTGCCAGCAGTTACCGGACAGGGCTGCAAGAGACCCAGTACTTC

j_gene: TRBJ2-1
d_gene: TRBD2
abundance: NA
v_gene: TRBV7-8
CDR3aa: CASSKGLAGGHEQFF
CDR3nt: TGTGCCAGCAGCAAAGGACTAGCGGGAGGCCATGAGCAGTTCTTC

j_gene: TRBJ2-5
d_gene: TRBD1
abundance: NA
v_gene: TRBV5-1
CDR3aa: CASSFVTGGEETQYF
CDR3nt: TGCGCCAGCAGCTTCGTCACAGGGGGCGAGGAGACCCAGTACTTC

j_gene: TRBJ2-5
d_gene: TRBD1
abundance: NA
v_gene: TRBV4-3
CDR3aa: CASSTRQGETQYF
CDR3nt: TGCGCCAGCAGCACCCGACAGGGCGAGACCCAGTACTTC